These 32 T cell receptor beta chains were sequenced from one sample in a study of CD8 T cells in ankylosing spondylitis. Study-level findings and limits: A TCR beta motif made of eight highly homologous variants seemed typical of ankylosing spondylitis blood.

Using its own MiXCR run on the 5' RACE reads, TCRdb lists one record per CDR3 protein. The table records 700,000 to 850,000 distinct CDR3 sequences, 12% of them present only once. Their target antigens are unknown. The sequenced sample was blood, either unsorted or a sorted T cell fraction (not recorded which). The receptors come from a male donor with ankylosing spondylitis.

This clonotype has a handful of counts. The V and J genes are TRBV6-5 and TRBJ2-1; tentatively, D is TRBD2 (6 bases). The V gene's germline CDR1 is MNHEY and CDR2 SVGAGI. The CDR3 consists of 12 residues. Deletions cut 4 bases from V and 12 bases from J, with 13 bases between. The CDR3 nucleotides read TGTGCCAGCAGTTCCCGGGACTCCCGGCAGTTCTTC. This gives the protein CASSSRDSRQFF.

There are a few counts of this clonotype. J is TRBJ2-3 and V is TRBV20-1, with D unclear. Looked up from germline, CDR1 is DFQATT and CDR2 is SNEGSKA (reference sequence). This CDR3 spans 13 amino acids. Trimming removed 5 bases at V and 6 bases at J, with 15 bases between. CDR3 sequence: CSAGSANGDTQYF. The CDR3, as DNA: TGCAGTGCTGGCAGCGCCAACGGGGATACGCAGTATTTT.

The chain has TRBV7-9 and TRBJ2-1; 9 positions agree with TRBD2. V trimming: 3 bases; J trimming: 7 bases; junction bases outside the gene matches: 7. The germline CDR1 and CDR2 sequences are SEHNR and FQNEAQ (reference sequence). This CDR3 comprises 15 residues. The CDR3 protein is CASSFLAGRVNEQFF. Here the CDR3 DNA reads TGTGCCAGCAGCTTCCTAGCGGGAAGAGTTAATGAGCAGTTCTTC. The whole variable domain, filled in from reference TRBV7-9 and TRBJ2-1, reads DTGVSQNPRHKITKRGQNVTFRCDPISEHNRLYWYRQTLGQGPEFLTYFQNEAQLEKSRLLSDRFSAERPKGSFSTLEIQRTEQGDSAMYLCASSFLAGRVNEQFFGPGTRLTVL.

This clonotype was picked up a small number of times. The CDR3 protein is CASSPSGTYSPLHF. The CDR3 region has the DNA TGTGCCAGCTCACCCTCCGGGACCTATTCACCCCTCCACTTT. The rearrangement links TRBV18 to TRBJ1-6, with TRBD1 as a possible D gene (5 bases). Per the germline V gene, CDR1 is KGHSH and CDR2 is LQKENI. The ends were cut back, 3 bases at V and 8 bases at J, with 11 bases in the middle. CDR3 length: 14 residues. Drawing the rest from reference TRBV18 and TRBJ1-6, the complete variable domain is NAGVMQNPRHLVRRRGQEARLRCSPMKGHSHVYWYRQLPEEGLKFMVYLQKENIIDESGMPKERFSAEFPKEGPSILRIQQVVRGDSAAYFCASSPSGTYSPLHFGNGTRLTVT.

In its sample, this clonotype was seen a few times. This chain links TRBV12-3 or TRBV12-4 with TRBJ2-1, with 8 bases fitting TRBD1. CDR3 length equals 15 residues. Trimming removed 6 bases from V and 3 bases from J; junction bases left unmatched: 7. The CDR3 DNA reads TGTGCCAGCAGCATGGACAGGGCTGACTACAATGAGCAGTTCTTC. Its protein is CASSMDRADYNEQFF.

There are many counts of this clonotype. The V gene is TRBV6-5, the J gene TRBJ2-7; D ambiguous. Germline CDR1 MNHEY, CDR2 SVGAGI. CDR3 length: 14 residues. V was shortened by 0 bases and J by 2 bases, with 8 bases between the two germline ends. The DNA for the CDR3 is TGTGCCAGCAGTTACTCGACGGCAGCCTACGAGCAGTACTTC. Its protein is CASSYSTAAYEQYF.

The rearrangement joins TRBV2 to TRBJ2-2; D may correspond to TRBD1 or TRBD2 (5 bases each). Germline V gives CDR1 SNHLY, CDR2 FYNNEI. V dropped 8 bases and J dropped 8 bases, with 15 bases sitting between them. CDR3 size: 13 residues. The CDR3 bases are TGTGCCAGCGCACGGGGCCTGGGGGGGGAGCTGTTTTTT. As protein: CASARGLGGELFF.

This clonotype was found a few times. The chain joins TRBV12-3 or TRBV12-4 to TRBJ1-5; D is perhaps TRBD1 (5 bases). CDR3 length: 14 amino acids. Trimming removed 4 bases at V and 0 bases at J, with 7 bases between. The CDR3: CASSSGYSNQPQHF. CDR3 coding DNA: TGTGCCAGCAGTTCAGGGTATAGCAATCAGCCCCAGCATTTT.

The V gene is TRBV20-1, the J gene TRBJ2-2; D perhaps matches TRBD2 (5 bases). Germline-derived CDR1 and CDR2 are DFQATT and SNEGSKA (reference sequence). V was trimmed by 1 base and J by 3 bases, leaving 12 bases between them. This CDR3 is built from 15 residues. The CDR3, as DNA: TGCAGTGCTAGAGGGTCTAGCTTGCACACCGGGGAGCTGTTTTTT. Protein: CSARGSSLHTGELFF.

The rearrangement joins TRBV5-1 to TRBJ1-2; D is ambiguous. Germline CDR1 is SGHRS and CDR2 is YFSETQ. V lost 1 base to trimming and J lost 2 bases, with 9 bases between them. There are 14 residues in the CDR3. The CDR3 here is CASSLFTANYGYTF. The CDR3 nucleotides are TGCGCCAGCAGCTTGTTTACGGCAAACTATGGCTACACCTTC. The full variable domain, rest sourced from reference TRBV5-1 and TRBJ1-2, is KAGVTQTPRYLIKTRGQQVTLSCSPISGHRSVSWYQQTPGQGLQFLFEYFSETQRNKGNFPGRFSGRQFSNSRSEMNVSTLELGDSALYLCASSLFTANYGYTFGSGTRLTVV.

The rearrangement joins TRBV10-3 to TRBJ2-7, with TRBD2 matching over 12 bases. The J segment lost 2 bases and the V segment lost 6 bases, leaving 5 bases of the junction unmatched. The CDR3 has 15 residues. Germline CDR1 is ENHRY and CDR2 is SYGVKD. CDR3 in DNA: TGTGCCATCAGCCAAAGGACTAGCGGGGCCTACGAGCAGTACTTC. This translates into CAISQRTSGAYEQYF.

This clonotype was seen ten or more times. Relative to the germline gene, one junction end is altered; a read error may explain this. This chain uses TRBV5-1 with TRBJ2-1; D gene uncertain. Germline CDR1 reads SGHRS; CDR2 reads YFSETQ. The CDR3 totals 15 residues. DNA of the CDR3: TGTGCCAGCAGCTTAGTCACGGGTTCCTACAATGAGCAGTTCTTC. This codes for CASSLVTGSYNEQFF.

This sequence joins TRBV6-1 and TRBJ2-7; TRBD2 is a possible D gene (6 bases). V lost 7 bases and J 3 bases, leaving 16 bases between the germline ends. The length of the CDR3 is 14 residues. Germline V gene data show CDR1 as MNHNS and CDR2 as SASEGT. The CDR3 DNA reads as TGTGCCAGCACCCCGGTAGGCGGGGACTACGAGCAGTACTTC. It encodes CASTPVGGDYEQYF.

The table lists this clonotype with many counts. At one of its ends the junction is not consistent with the germline gene, which may arise from a read error. The chain links TRBV5-1 to TRBJ2-1; 7 bases agree with TRBD2. CDR3 length: 15 amino acids. In germline, CDR1 is SGHRS, CDR2 YFSETQ. The CDR3 region has the DNA TGTGCCAGCAGCTTCGGCGGGAGCTCCTACAATGAGCAGTTCTTC. It yields the protein CASSFGGSSYNEQFF.

This clonotype was seen only a few times. The gene calls are TRBV4-2 and TRBJ2-3; perhaps D is TRBD1 or TRBD2 (6 bases each). V was cut by 4 bases and J by 6 bases, with 20 bases left in between. The CDR3 totals 16 residues. Germline V lookup: CDR1 LGHNA, CDR2 YNFKEQ. Written as DNA, the CDR3 is TGTGCCAGCAGCCGAAAGGGGGACTCCCGGGTGGATACGCAGTATTTT. As protein: CASSRKGDSRVDTQYF.

The genes are TRBV12-3 or TRBV12-4 and TRBJ2-1, with 14 bases fitting TRBD2. The J segment lost 15 bases and the V segment lost 5 bases, leaving 9 bases of the junction unmatched. CDR3 length equals 14 residues. The chain's CDR3 is CASSVTSGRAVWFF. The CDR3 bases are TGTGCCAGCAGTGTGACTAGCGGGAGGGCCGTATGGTTCTTC.

This clonotype was found a few times. The rearrangement uses TRBV27 and TRBJ1-1; TRBD1 aligns across 7 bases. CDR1 is MNHEY, CDR2 SMNVEV, per germline (reference sequence). Trimming removed 5 bases from V and 7 bases from J; junction bases left unmatched: 7. This CDR3 is 13 amino acids long. CDR3 DNA: TGTGCCAGCAGTGAGCTGACAGGGATTGAAGCTTTCTTT. Translating gives CASSELTGIEAFF.

The V call is TRBV4-3, the J call TRBJ2-1, with 8 nucleotides matching TRBD2. The CDR3 runs to 18 residues. V shed 1 base, J shed 0 bases, and the junction held 8 bases outside the gene matches. Germline assignment: CDR1 LGHNA and CDR2 YSLEER. The CDR3: CASSQGSGGGSSYNEQFF. The DNA of the CDR3 is TGCGCCAGCAGCCAAGGATCCGGCGGGGGGAGCTCCTACAATGAGCAGTTCTTC.

The sample holds a few counts of this clonotype. V gene TRBV5-6 combines with J gene TRBJ2-7; D remains unclear. Germline V gene sequence: CDR1 SGHDT, CDR2 YYEEEE. The CDR3 runs to 12 residues. V lost 7 bases and J lost 2, with 10 bases in between. The CDR3 loop is CASESGPYEQYF. The CDR3 DNA reads as TGTGCCAGCGAGTCAGGTCCCTACGAGCAGTACTTC. Based on the CDR3 plus reference TRBV5-6 and TRBJ2-7, the full variable domain is DAGVTQSPTHLIKTRGQQVTLRCSPKSGHDTVSWYQQALGQGPQFIFQYYEEEERQRGNFPDRFSGHQFPNYSSELNVNALLLGDSALYLCASESGPYEQYFGPGTRLTVT.

This clonotype was counted ten times or more. The V and J genes are TRBV20-1 and TRBJ2-3, with 11 bases identical to TRBD2. V lost 3 bases to trimming and J lost 3 bases; unmatched junction nucleotides: 5. The CDR3 spans 15 residues. Germline V CDR1 and CDR2: DFQATT, SNEGSKA (reference sequence). CDR3 DNA: TGCAGTGCTAGGCGAAGACTAGCGGGAACAGATACGCAGTATTTT. Protein: CSARRRLAGTDTQYF.

The CDR3 is CASSRDRFGTQYF. DNA for the CDR3: TGTGCCAGCAGCCGAGACAGGTTTGGGACCCAGTACTTC. The chain links TRBV7-2 to TRBJ2-5; D is possibly TRBD1 (6 bases). This CDR3 is built from 13 residues. Trimming shortened V by 5 bases and J by 7 bases, and 14 bases separated the two germline ends. Germline assignment: CDR1 SGHTA and CDR2 FQGNSA. Full variable domain (outside the CDR3, taken from reference TRBV7-2 and TRBJ2-5): GAGVSQSPSNKVTEKGKDVELRCDPISGHTALYWYRQSLGQGLEFLIYFQGNSAPDKSGLPSDRFSAERTGGSVSTLTIQRTQQEDSAVYLCASSRDRFGTQYFGPGTRLLVL.

This clonotype came up many times. The CDR3 DNA is TGTGCCAGCAGCGTAGGCGGGAGGAGCTCCTACGAGCAGTACTTC. As protein: CASSVGGRSSYEQYF. The chain couples TRBV9 to TRBJ2-7; 8 bases match TRBD2. V lost 0 bases and J lost 0; bases outside the gene matches: 2. CDR1 and CDR2 (germline): SGDLS, YYNGEE. CDR3 size: 15 residues.

This clonotype turned up a few times. The chain couples TRBV5-1 to TRBJ2-2; D unclear. This CDR3 has 15 residues. V lost 0 bases and J 0 bases, leaving 6 bases between the germline ends. The germline V gene has CDR1 SGHRS and CDR2 YFSETQ. The CDR3 region has the DNA TGCGCCAGCAGCTTGGCTGCAGCGAACACCGGGGAGCTGTTTTTT. Its protein is CASSLAAANTGELFF.

Many counts were recorded for this clonotype. This chain connects TRBV5-1 to TRBJ1-1; D unclear. V lost 1 base and J 3 bases, leaving 7 bases between the germline ends. Germline V CDR1 and CDR2: SGHRS, YFSETQ. This CDR3 region has 13 residues. CDR3 nucleotides: TGCGCCAGCAGCTTGAAGGGAGACACTGAAGCTTTCTTT. This sequence encodes CASSLKGDTEAFF.

This clonotype was detected many times. The rearrangement joins TRBV29-1 to TRBJ1-2; D remains ambiguous. Deletions cut 6 bases from V and 8 bases from J, with 22 bases between. CDR1 is SQVTM and CDR2 is ANQGSEA in the germline V gene. CDR3 length: 14 residues. This CDR3 reads CSVEQSHRTSGYTF. The CDR3 nucleotides read TGCAGCGTGGAACAGAGCCATAGAACATCGGGCTACACCTTC.

This chain links TRBV18 with TRBJ2-5, with a tentative D call TRBD1 (5 bases). The V gene lost 5 bases and the J gene lost 2 bases, with 15 bases spanning the gap. The CDR3 is made up of 15 amino acids. CDR1 KGHSH and CDR2 LQKENI come from the germline V gene. CDR3 protein: CASSTSDRRQETQYF. CDR3 DNA sequence: TGTGCCAGCTCAACCTCTGACAGAAGACAAGAGACCCAGTACTTC.

This clonotype has only a few counts. V is TRBV7-3 and J is TRBJ2-2, with 10 bases that match TRBD1. Germline values: CDR1 SGHTA, CDR2 FQGTGA. The CDR3 spans 16 residues. V trimming: 1 base; J trimming: 5 bases; junction bases outside the gene matches: 4. The CDR3 nucleotides read TGTGCCAGCAGCTTAAGCAGGGACAGGGGAACCGGGGAGCTGTTTTTT. It encodes CASSLSRDRGTGELFF.

This clonotype was seen once. This chain connects TRBV4-2 to TRBJ2-3; possibly TRBD1 for D (6 bases). The CDR3 is made up of 15 amino acids. The germline CDR1 and CDR2 sequences are LGHNA and YNFKEQ. V gave up 3 bases and J gave up 2 bases, with 12 bases separating them. The CDR3 coding sequence is TGTGCCAGCAGCCACAGGGCAGGGGACACAGATACGCAGTATTTT. Translated, it gives CASSHRAGDTDTQYF.

This clonotype was detected a few times. This chain connects TRBV7-6 to TRBJ1-1; D is possibly TRBD1 (5 bases). The germline gives CDR1 SGHVS, CDR2 FNYEAQ. The CDR3 runs to 16 residues. Trimming took 4 bases from V and 0 from J, leaving 15 bases between them. The chain's CDR3 is CASSSRPRGMNTEAFF. As DNA, the CDR3 is TGTGCCAGCAGCTCCCGCCCACGGGGGATGAACACTGAAGCTTTCTTT.

This clonotype was seen only once. This chain uses TRBV2 with TRBJ2-7; D may be TRBD1 (6 bases). The V and J ends lost 5 bases and 6 bases respectively, with 11 bases between them. The length of the CDR3 is 12 residues. Germline CDR1 reads SNHLY; CDR2 reads FYNNEI. The CDR3 reads CASSTSGVEQYF. CDR3 nucleotides: TGTGCCAGCAGTACCTCAGGGGTCGAGCAGTACTTC.

This clonotype was seen a few times. CDR3 amino acids: CATSDPGLAGQETQYF. The CDR3 nucleotides are TGTGCCACCAGTGACCCGGGACTAGCGGGCCAAGAGACCCAGTACTTC. The chain links TRBV24-1 to TRBJ2-5; TRBD2 agrees at 12 bases. V shed 4 bases and J 1 base; nucleotides not matched to a gene: 3. CDR1 KGHDR and CDR2 SFDVKD come from the germline V gene. The CDR3 has 16 residues.

The chain links TRBV7-2 to TRBJ1-2; D uncertain. Trimming shortened V by 5 bases and J by 0 bases, and 13 bases separated the two germline ends. The CDR3 has 15 amino acids. The germline gives CDR1 SGHTA, CDR2 FQGNSA. CDR3 DNA sequence: TGTGCCAGCAGCCCCGTGGGGTCAGCTAACTATGGCTACACCTTC. It is translated as CASSPVGSANYGYTF.